This TCR beta chain was captured by sequencing in a study of molecular identifiers for immune sequencing clone quantification. This clonotype was counted between two and nine times. Libraries of naive CD8 cells were prepared from 20,000 to 1,000,000 sorted cells using 10%, 30% or 50% RNA. The authors gated naive CD8 T cells as CD8+CD4-CCR7+CD45RA+ for sorting. TCRdb independently ran MiXCR on the PCR reads; one entry per CDR3 protein. The sample carries under 650,000 distinct CDR3 sequences, about 20% recorded once. Sequenced sample: naive CD8+ T cells from blood, with Jurkat cell RNA spiked in. Subset noted: FACS-sorted CD8+CD4-CCR7+CD45RA+ naive T cells. This TCR was recovered from a human donor in good health. Some libraries in this study had Jurkat cell RNA spiked in.

CDR3 in amino acids: CASSRGTSATYEQYF. CDR3 nucleotide sequence: TGCGCCAGCAGCAGAGGGACTAGCGCAACCTACGAGCAGTACTTC. The rearrangement uses TRBV4-1 and TRBJ2-7; 10 nucleotides align to TRBD2. CDR1 MGHRA and CDR2 YSYEKL come from the germline V gene. The CDR3 extends over 15 amino acids. V lost 5 bases and J lost 2; bases outside the gene matches: 6.